This TCR beta chain was captured by sequencing in a study of blood T cell repertoires in COVID-19. Study details: The study drew acute and convalescent COVID-19 samples from the United States, Italy and Spain. T cells, B-cell-depleted T cells, or PBMCs supplied cDNA or gDNA.

The CDR3 has 14 amino acids. V gave up 3 bases and J gave up 0 bases, with 8 bases separating them. Looked up from germline, CDR1 is LNHDA and CDR2 is SQIVND (reference sequence). In the authors' workflow: Estimates of nucleated cell counts were drawn from the amplification of reference gene primers. Libraries were prepared by immunoSEQ multiplex PCR; TCRdb keeps only in-frame clonotypes and omits some of them. V and J calls plus clone size are reproduced from that table; the DNA served to infer D and trimming. The sample records 130,000 or so clones, around 81% being singletons. The source material was peripheral blood. J is TRBJ1-2 and V is TRBV19; D ambiguous. The TCR was taken from a human donor in a cohort sampled during active COVID-19. CDR3 residues: CASSMAGTNYGYTF. The CDR3 DNA reads as TGTGCCAGTAGTATGGCAGGTACTAACTATGGCTACACCTTC.